The clone carrying this T cell receptor beta chain was observed a single time. The antigen remains undetermined. This entry belongs to a study of beta chain features in type 1 diabetes. Study in general: Sorted cells numbering some 110 million were examined across all samples.

Findings and limits, study-wide: Cells expressing TCR highly could be over-represented by cDNA sequencing. Insertions were fewer and deletions more numerous at VDJ junctions in type 1 diabetes patients. A moderate, significant TCRB CDR3 shortening appeared in type 1 diabetes across four CD4+ subsets. PCR might preferentially amplify shorter templates, equally in patients and controls.

Per the germline V gene, CDR1 is LGHNT and CDR2 is FRNRAP. The CDR3 sequence is 15 residues long. Losses at the gene ends were 5 bases for V and 5 bases for J; bases not matched to a gene: 9. Investigators reverse transcribed all isolated RNA, so they sequenced expressed TCRB transcripts. Data came from immunoSEQ multiplex PCR; TCRdb stores just in-frame clones and leaves some out. The sample yields about 27,000 clones, less than 60% seen once. What was sequenced was Tregs from blood. The chain recombines TRBV12-5 with TRBJ2-5, with 9 positions matching TRBD2. This TCR was recovered from a young woman with type 1 diabetes. CDR3 loop: CASGRGIAGEETQYF. For the CDR3, the DNA is TGTGCTAGTGGTCGGGGAATAGCGGGAGAGGAGACCCAGTACTTC.